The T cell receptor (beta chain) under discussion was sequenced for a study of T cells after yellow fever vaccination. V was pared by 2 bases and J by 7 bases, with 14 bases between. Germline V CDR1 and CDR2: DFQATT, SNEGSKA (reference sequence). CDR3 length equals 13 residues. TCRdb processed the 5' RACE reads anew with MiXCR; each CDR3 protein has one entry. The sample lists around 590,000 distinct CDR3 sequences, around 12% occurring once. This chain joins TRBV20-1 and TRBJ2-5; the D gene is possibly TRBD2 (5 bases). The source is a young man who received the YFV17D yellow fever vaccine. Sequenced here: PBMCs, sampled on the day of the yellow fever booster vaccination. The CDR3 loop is CSARSNGVRTQYF. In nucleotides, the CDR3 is TGCAGTGCTAGAAGTAACGGGGTGAGGACCCAGTACTTC.